What follows are 25 T cell receptor beta chains derived from one specimen sequenced in a study of cytomegalovirus exposure and HLA in healthy donors. Some clones are missing from TCRdb's copy, which holds only in-frame ones; the method was immunoSEQ multiplex PCR. The sample yields 300,000 or so clones, 70% to 90% seen once. The specimen sequenced was PBMCs. The receptors shown here come from a man between 25 and 39 years old in good health and CMV-seronegative.

The rearrangement links TRBV4-3 to TRBJ1-2; 7 bases match TRBD1. The CDR3 contains 16 residues. V lost 0 bases and J lost 8; bases outside the gene matches: 12. Germline V gene sequence: CDR1 LGHNA, CDR2 YSLEER. CDR3 nucleotide sequence: TGCGCCAGCAGCCAAGATCGAGGGGGCGCCGCCCGGGGCTACACCTTC. It translates to CASSQDRGGAARGYTF.

V and J are TRBV5-1 and TRBJ2-6; 9 nucleotides match TRBD1. CDR1 SGHRS and CDR2 YFSETQ come from the germline V gene. V lost 4 bases and J lost 3; bases outside the gene matches: 2. The CDR3 consists of 15 residues. CDR3 in amino acids: CASSPDRGGANVLTF. The CDR3 DNA reads as TGCGCCAGCAGCCCGGACAGGGGTGGGGCCAACGTCCTGACTTTC. The full variable domain, its missing parts supplied by reference TRBV5-1 and TRBJ2-6, is KAGVTQTPRYLIKTRGQQVTLSCSPISGHRSVSWYQQTPGQGLQFLFEYFSETQRNKGNFPGRFSGRQFSNSRSEMNVSTLELGDSALYLCASSPDRGGANVLTFGAGSRLTVL.

The chain carries TRBV28 and TRBJ1-2, with 10 bases identical to TRBD1. The CDR3 loop spans 13 amino acids. V gave up 5 bases and J gave up 8 bases; unmatched junction bases: 5. CDR1 and CDR2 from the germline V gene are MDHEN and SYDVKM. The CDR3 region has the DNA TGTGCCAGCAGTCGACAGGGGGCGCGCGGCTACACCTTC. This translates into CASSRQGARGYTF.

The chain recombines TRBV27 with TRBJ1-5; 9 bases agree with TRBD1. Per the germline V gene, CDR1 is MNHEY and CDR2 is SMNVEV (reference sequence). V gave up 6 bases and J gave up 3 bases; unmatched junction bases: 6. CDR3 size: 15 residues. The DNA for the CDR3 is TGTGCCAGCAGACCGGGACAGGGCAACAATCAGCCCCAGCATTTT. It specifies CASRPGQGNNQPQHF.

This chain connects TRBV12-5 to TRBJ2-3; 10 nucleotides align to TRBD2. CDR3 length: 16 residues. Germline values: CDR1 LGHNT, CDR2 FRNRAP. V shed 2 bases and J 2 bases; nucleotides not matched to a gene: 4. The CDR3 sequence is CASGLITSGDTDTQYF. Here the CDR3 DNA reads TGTGCTAGTGGTTTGATCACTAGCGGGGACACAGATACGCAGTATTTT.

This chain connects TRBV29-1 to TRBJ1-1; D not certain. This CDR3 region has 11 residues. V lost 8 bases, J lost 11 bases, and 18 bases lay in between. The V gene's germline CDR1 is SQVTM and CDR2 ANQGSEA. The CDR3 bases are TGCAGCACTGGAGAGGGTCCCGCGGCTTTCTTT. Amino acid sequence: CSTGEGPAAFF.

This CDR3 reads CASSQGEWETQYF. The CDR3 region has the DNA TGCGCCAGCAGCCAAGGGGAATGGGAGACCCAGTACTTC. The rearrangement uses TRBV5-1 and TRBJ2-5, with D perhaps matching TRBD1 (5 bases). Between the trimmed V and J ends, which lost 4 bases and 5 bases, there was a span of 12 bases. The CDR3 has 13 amino acids. Per the germline V gene, CDR1 is SGHRS and CDR2 is YFSETQ.

The chain's CDR3 is CASSPDREPSYEQYF. In DNA form, the CDR3 reads TGCGCCAGCAGCCCGGACCGGGAGCCCTCCTACGAGCAGTACTTC. This chain links TRBV4-3 with TRBJ2-7, with D perhaps matching TRBD2 (6 bases). Germline V gene sequence: CDR1 LGHNA, CDR2 YSLEER. The V end was cut by 4 bases, the J end by 0 bases, with 13 bases between. The CDR3 contains 15 residues.

This clone was seen only a few times. The chain combines TRBV4-3 with TRBJ1-1; tentatively, D is TRBD1 (6 bases). The CDR3 is 15 residues long. Between the trimmed V and J ends, which lost 0 bases and 0 bases, there was a span of 8 bases. Germline V CDR1 and CDR2: LGHNA, YSLEER. CDR3 DNA: TGCGCCAGCAGCCAAGACAGGGGCATGAACACTGAAGCTTTCTTT. It translates to CASSQDRGMNTEAFF.

This chain joins TRBV6-5 and TRBJ1-6; 7 nucleotides match TRBD1. The CDR3 length is 15 residues. The germline CDR1 and CDR2 sequences are MNHEY and SVGAGI. The V gene end was trimmed by 2 bases and the J gene end by 6 bases; junction bases not matched to a gene: 4. CDR3 DNA sequence: TGTGCCAGCAGTTACGACAGGGACGGTAATTCACCCCTCCACTTT. Translating gives CASSYDRDGNSPLHF.

The table lists this clone with a count of one. This chain uses TRBV7-9 with TRBJ2-7; 16 nucleotides match TRBD2. Trimming removed 5 bases from V and 3 bases from J; junction bases left unmatched: 4. Germline CDR1 reads SEHNR; CDR2 reads FQNEAQ (reference sequence). The CDR3 is 16 amino acids. The CDR3 region is CASSGTSGGVFYEQYF. Written as DNA, the CDR3 is TGTGCCAGCAGCGGGACTAGCGGGGGGGTCTTCTACGAGCAGTACTTC.

V usage is TRBV6-6 and J usage is TRBJ2-1; a possible D gene is TRBD2 (5 bases). Germline V gives CDR1 MNHNY, CDR2 SVGAGI (reference sequence). The CDR3 contains 13 residues. V shed 3 bases and J shed 10 bases, with 13 bases lying between them. The CDR3 region is CASSYRRLREQFF. The CDR3 nucleotides read TGTGCCAGCAGTTATAGGAGGCTGAGGGAGCAGTTCTTC.

This chain uses TRBV7-9 with TRBJ2-6, with D perhaps matching TRBD1 (5 bases). Germline V gives CDR1 SEHNR, CDR2 FQNEAQ (reference sequence). The CDR3 contains 16 residues. V lost 0 bases and J lost 3, with 9 bases in between. CDR3: CASSLAGAFGANVLTF. The CDR3 bases are TGTGCCAGCAGCTTAGCTGGGGCTTTTGGGGCCAACGTCCTGACTTTC.

The chain uses TRBV27 and TRBJ2-7; weak D call: TRBD1 (7 bases). This CDR3 has 14 amino acids. Trimming took 1 base from V and 4 from J, leaving 11 bases between them. Germline CDR1 is MNHEY and CDR2 is SMNVEV (reference sequence). DNA of the CDR3: TGTGCCAGCAGTTTATTCCCAGGGGGGTACGAGCAGTACTTC. It yields the protein CASSLFPGGYEQYF.

V usage is TRBV5-5 and J usage is TRBJ1-2; TRBD1 matches 7 bases. Trimming at V came to 0 bases and at J to 4 bases, leaving 3 bases not matched to a gene. CDR3 length: 14 amino acids. Germline V gives CDR1 SGHKS, CDR2 YYEKEE (reference sequence). Here the CDR3 DNA reads TGTGCCAGCAGCTTGGGACAGGGAGGCTATGGCTACACCTTC. It encodes CASSLGQGGYGYTF.

CDR3 sequence (DNA): TGTGCCAGTAGTATTCCAGGGGCTAACTATGGCTACACCTTC. Translating gives CASSIPGANYGYTF. The gene calls are TRBV19 and TRBJ1-2; TRBD1 is a possible D gene (6 bases). The V and J ends lost 3 bases and 0 bases respectively, with 8 bases between them. The CDR3 length is 14 residues. The V gene's germline CDR1 is LNHDA and CDR2 SQIVND (reference sequence).

This chain connects TRBV2 to TRBJ1-2, with TRBD1 identical over 10 bases. V lost 4 bases, J lost 2 bases, and 4 bases stayed unmatched. Germline assignment: CDR1 SNHLY and CDR2 FYNNEI. The CDR3 sequence is 15 residues long. The CDR3 region is CASSGQGAFNYGYTF. CDR3 nucleotides: TGTGCCAGCAGTGGACAGGGGGCGTTCAACTATGGCTACACCTTC.

The chain has TRBV11-2 and TRBJ1-3; possibly TRBD1 for D (5 bases). Per germline, CDR1 SGHAT and CDR2 FQNNGV. The CDR3 is 18 amino acids. Trimming stripped 4 bases from V and 0 bases from J, with 19 bases between. CDR3 loop: CASSSLSIGGPSGNTIYF. CDR3 bases: TGTGCCAGCAGCTCCCTGTCTATCGGGGGACCCTCTGGAAACACCATATATTTT. The full variable domain, its missing parts supplied by reference TRBV11-2 and TRBJ1-3, is EAGVAQSPRYKIIEKRQSVAFWCNPISGHATLYWYQQILGQGPKLLIQFQNNGVVDDSQLPKDRFSAERLKGVDSTLKIQPAKLEDSAVYLCASSSLSIGGPSGNTIYFGEGSWLTVV.

The V call is TRBV4-1, the J call TRBJ1-3, with 9 bases aligning to TRBD1. Per germline, CDR1 MGHRA and CDR2 YSYEKL. CDR3 size: 17 residues. V trimming: 5 bases; J trimming: 0 bases; junction bases outside the gene matches: 8. Written as DNA, the CDR3 is TGCGCCAGCAGCTACTGGACAGGGGAAAGCTCTGGAAACACCATATATTTT. Translated, it gives CASSYWTGESSGNTIYF.

The J gene is TRBJ2-3, the V gene TRBV11-2, with 7 bases fitting TRBD1. Germline CDR1 reads SGHAT; CDR2 reads FQNNGV. V dropped 2 bases and J dropped 1; count of bases not matched to a gene: 3. CDR3 length: 15 amino acids. The CDR3 reads CASSLTGDGTDTQYF. For the CDR3, the DNA is TGTGCCAGCAGCTTAACAGGGGACGGCACAGATACGCAGTATTTT. The full variable domain, in which reference TRBV11-2 and TRBJ2-3 provide the parts outside the CDR3, is EAGVAQSPRYKIIEKRQSVAFWCNPISGHATLYWYQQILGQGPKLLIQFQNNGVVDDSQLPKDRFSAERLKGVDSTLKIQPAKLEDSAVYLCASSLTGDGTDTQYFGPGTRLTVL.

The V gene is TRBV7-8, the J gene TRBJ2-7; D gene uncertain. There are 12 residues in the CDR3. The germline gives CDR1 SGHVS, CDR2 FQNEAQ. The V gene lost 4 bases and the J gene lost 2 bases, with 6 bases spanning the gap. The CDR3 coding sequence is TGTGCCAGCAGCTCCTCCCCCTACGAGCAGTACTTC. Its protein product is CASSSSPYEQYF. Together with reference TRBV7-8 and TRBJ2-7, the CDR3 gives the full variable domain: GAGVSQSPRYKVAKRGQDVALRCDPISGHVSLFWYQQALGQGPEFLTYFQNEAQLDKSGLPSDRFFAERPEGSVSTLKIQRTQQEDSAVYLCASSSSPYEQYFGPGTRLTVT.

The chain recombines TRBV14 with TRBJ1-3; unclear D gene. In germline, CDR1 is SGHDN, CDR2 FVKESK. This CDR3 has 13 amino acids. The V end lost 4 bases, the J end lost 11 bases, and 15 bases lay between the germline ends. In DNA form, the CDR3 reads TGTGCCAGCAGCCGATTCCCAAGCTATCCCATATATTTT. The encoded protein is CASSRFPSYPIYF.

The J gene is TRBJ2-1, the V gene TRBV7-6; 8 bases fit TRBD1. Trimming cost V 1 base and J 8 bases; bases outside gene matches: 7. The CDR3 length is 15 residues. The germline V gene encodes CDR1 SGHVS and CDR2 FNYEAQ. The CDR3 here is CASSLEGQDYDEQFF. The CDR3 coding sequence is TGTGCCAGCAGCTTAGAGGGACAGGATTACGATGAGCAGTTCTTC.

This clone was observed a single time. V usage is TRBV29-1 and J usage is TRBJ2-2, with D perhaps matching TRBD1 (6 bases). V gave up 1 base and J gave up 7 bases, with 10 bases separating them. Germline-derived CDR1 and CDR2 are SQVTM and ANQGSEA. The CDR3 has 13 amino acids. CDR3 coding DNA: TGCAGCGTTGAAGCAGGGGCGGTCGGGGAGCTGTTTTTT. Its translation is CSVEAGAVGELFF.

This chain joins TRBV5-1 and TRBJ1-4; weak D call: TRBD1 (6 bases). Per the germline V gene, CDR1 is SGHRS and CDR2 is YFSETQ. CDR3 length: 16 residues. Trimming pared 4 bases from V and 2 bases from J, leaving 15 bases between. Written as DNA, the CDR3 is TGCGCCAGCAGCAAAGGGCAGGGGATCACTAATGAAAAACTGTTTTTT. It translates to CASSKGQGITNEKLFF. Supplemented by reference TRBV5-1 and TRBJ1-4, the full variable domain reads KAGVTQTPRYLIKTRGQQVTLSCSPISGHRSVSWYQQTPGQGLQFLFEYFSETQRNKGNFPGRFSGRQFSNSRSEMNVSTLELGDSALYLCASSKGQGITNEKLFFGSGTQLSVL.